Shown below are 14 T cell receptor beta chains from a single sample sequenced in a study of cytomegalovirus exposure and HLA in healthy donors. With 60 Vbeta and 13 Jbeta primers, the PCR was carried out. Produced via immunoSEQ multiplex PCR; TCRdb's table is partial and in-frame only. This sample has 150,000 to 200,000 clones; roughly 78% occur once, and the top ten carry roughly 13%. Sequencing was done on a sample of PBMCs. The source of these receptors is a woman aged 45-60 years in good health and CMV-seropositive.

V is TRBV29-1 and J is TRBJ2-3; possible D gene TRBD2, 5 bases. The germline V gene has CDR1 SQVTM and CDR2 ANQGSEA. Trimming left V 4 bases short and J 2 bases short, with 16 bases between. The CDR3 spans 15 residues. This chain's CDR3 is CSVVPLDIVTDTQYF. DNA for the CDR3: TGCAGCGTTGTCCCACTAGATATCGTCACAGATACGCAGTATTTT.

The chain is built from TRBV2 and TRBJ1-1; 8 bases are shared with TRBD1. Per the germline V gene, CDR1 is SNHLY and CDR2 is FYNNEI. This CDR3 has 15 residues. V shed 3 bases and J 5 bases; nucleotides not matched to a gene: 8. CDR3 sequence: CASSEGRGRGTEAFF. CDR3 DNA: TGTGCCAGCAGTGAGGGCAGGGGGCGCGGGACTGAAGCTTTCTTT.

The chain uses TRBV7-9 and TRBJ1-5, with D hard to call. V was cut by 4 bases and J by 0 bases, with 10 bases left in between. Germline assignment: CDR1 SEHNR and CDR2 FQNEAQ (reference sequence). The CDR3 runs 15 residues. The CDR3 nucleotides are TGTGCCAGCAGCTCCTCAGACATTAGCAATCAGCCCCAGCATTTT. This encodes CASSSSDISNQPQHF.

The chain couples TRBV5-1 to TRBJ2-7; 8 nucleotides line up with TRBD1. The CDR3 is made up of 14 amino acids. The trim removed 2 bases at V and 4 bases at J, leaving 5 bases unmatched. CDR1 SGHRS and CDR2 YFSETQ come from the germline V gene. The CDR3 bases are TGCGCCAGCAGCTTTCTACAGGGGGATTACGAGCAGTACTTC. Protein product: CASSFLQGDYEQYF.

The V call is TRBV7-9, the J call TRBJ2-2; 8 positions match TRBD1. V lost 4 bases, J lost 5 bases, and 12 bases stayed unmatched. Looked up from germline, CDR1 is SEHNR and CDR2 is FQNEAQ (reference sequence). The CDR3 is 17 residues long. This CDR3 reads CASSSAIGQGFTGELFF. In DNA, the CDR3 is TGTGCCAGCAGCTCCGCGATAGGACAGGGATTTACCGGGGAGCTGTTTTTT.

Details on this clone: Other nucleotide sequences from this sample produce the same CDR3. This chain connects TRBV5-1 to TRBJ2-1, with TRBD2 matching 10 bases. CDR1 is SGHRS and CDR2 is YFSETQ in the germline V gene. This CDR3 is built from 16 residues. The junction had 10 bases not matched to a gene; V was cut back by 4 bases and J by 6 bases. CDR3 protein: CASSLGASGGANEQFF. CDR3 nucleotides: TGCGCCAGCAGCCTGGGCGCGAGCGGGGGGGCCAATGAGCAGTTCTTC.

In this sample, this clone turned up a few times. The J gene is TRBJ1-2, the V gene TRBV5-6; 7 bases fit TRBD1. The V and J ends lost 0 bases and 4 bases, in that order; junction bases with no gene match: 6. This CDR3 has 15 amino acids. CDR1 SGHDT and CDR2 YYEEEE come from the germline V gene. CDR3 loop: CASSLDMDRRYGYTF. CDR3 bases: TGTGCCAGCAGCTTGGACATGGACAGGCGCTATGGCTACACCTTC.

This clone turned up a few times. The rearrangement links TRBV5-1 to TRBJ2-1, with 8 bases matching TRBD1. J lost 2 bases, V lost 1 base, and 2 bases had no gene match. The germline CDR1 and CDR2 sequences are SGHRS and YFSETQ. CDR3 length equals 15 residues. In DNA form, the CDR3 reads TGCGCCAGCAGCTTGCAGGGGGCGGCCTACAATGAGCAGTTCTTC. Translating it yields CASSLQGAAYNEQFF.

This sequence joins TRBV11-2 and TRBJ2-7, with 10 nucleotides matching TRBD1. The CDR3 runs 15 residues. With V trimmed by 7 bases and J by 2 bases, 8 bases remained unmatched. Germline V CDR1 and CDR2: SGHAT, FQNNGV. This CDR3 reads CASTWGTGVPYEQYF. DNA for the CDR3: TGTGCCAGCACCTGGGGGACAGGGGTTCCCTACGAGCAGTACTTC.

This chain links TRBV30 with TRBJ2-7; 9 nucleotides align to TRBD1. Germline trimming cut 7 bases from V and 5 bases from J; bases unmatched to any gene: 9. Per the germline V gene, CDR1 is GTSNPN and CDR2 is SVGIG (reference sequence). CDR3 size: 13 residues. This CDR3 is CALTGTGSHEQYF. The CDR3 nucleotides read TGTGCCTTAACCGGGACAGGGAGTCACGAGCAGTACTTC.

This clone appeared a few times. The chain joins TRBV2 to TRBJ2-1, with 7 bases aligning to TRBD1. The germline gives CDR1 SNHLY, CDR2 FYNNEI. The CDR3 is made up of 14 amino acids. V lost 4 bases, J lost 2 bases, and 2 bases stayed unmatched. For the CDR3, the DNA is TGTGCCAGCAGTGTGGGGACAGCCTACAATGAGCAGTTCTTC. It is translated as CASSVGTAYNEQFF.

The chain combines TRBV7-2 with TRBJ2-3; maybe TRBD1 (6 bases). CDR1 is SGHTA, CDR2 FQGNSA, per germline. V shed 3 bases and J shed 0 bases, with 10 bases lying between them. The CDR3 covers 15 residues. Here the CDR3 DNA reads TGTGCCAGCAGCTTGAGGCAGGGGAGCACAGATACGCAGTATTTT. Its protein is CASSLRQGSTDTQYF.

CDR3 region: CASSLVGGTATGELFF. The CDR3 DNA reads TGTGCCAGCAGCTTAGTAGGAGGGACGGCCACCGGGGAGCTGTTTTTT. This chain uses TRBV7-9 with TRBJ2-2; a weak D match, TRBD2 (6 bases). CDR1 is SEHNR, CDR2 FQNEAQ, per germline (reference sequence). Between the trimmed V and J ends, which lost 1 base and 4 bases, there was a span of 13 bases. The CDR3 contains 16 residues. The full variable domain, completed using reference TRBV7-9 and TRBJ2-2, is DTGVSQNPRHKITKRGQNVTFRCDPISEHNRLYWYRQTLGQGPEFLTYFQNEAQLEKSRLLSDRFSAERPKGSFSTLEIQRTEQGDSAMYLCASSLVGGTATGELFFGEGSRLTVL.

V gene TRBV19 combines with J gene TRBJ1-5, with 9 nucleotides matching TRBD1. Losses at the gene ends were 5 bases for V and 3 bases for J; bases not matched to a gene: 5. CDR3 length equals 15 residues. Germline-derived CDR1 and CDR2 are LNHDA and SQIVND (reference sequence). Written as DNA, the CDR3 is TGTGCCAGTAGTGCGGGACAGGGTAACAATCAGCCCCAGCATTTT. This translates into CASSAGQGNNQPQHF.